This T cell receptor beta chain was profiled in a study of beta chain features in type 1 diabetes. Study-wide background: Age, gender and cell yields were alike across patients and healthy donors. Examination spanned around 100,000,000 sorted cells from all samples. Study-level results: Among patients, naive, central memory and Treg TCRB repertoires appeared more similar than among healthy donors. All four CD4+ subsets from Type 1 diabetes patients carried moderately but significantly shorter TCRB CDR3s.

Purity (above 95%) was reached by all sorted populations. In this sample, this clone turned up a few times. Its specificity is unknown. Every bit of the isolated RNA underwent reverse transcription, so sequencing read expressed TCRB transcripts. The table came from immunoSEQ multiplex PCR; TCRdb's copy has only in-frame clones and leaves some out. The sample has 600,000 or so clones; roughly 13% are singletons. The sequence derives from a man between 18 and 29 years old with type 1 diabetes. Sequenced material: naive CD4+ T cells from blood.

Written as DNA, the CDR3 is TGCGCCAGCAGCTTCGGGGGGCACACAGATACGCAGTATTTT. Encoded protein: CASSFGGHTDTQYF. The chain couples TRBV5-1 to TRBJ2-3, with a tentative D call TRBD2 (7 bases). The V end lost 2 bases, the J end lost 2 bases, and 9 bases lay between the germline ends. The CDR3 runs to 14 residues. The germline gives CDR1 SGHRS, CDR2 YFSETQ.